One sample yielded the 32 T cell receptor beta chains listed below, sequenced in a study of shared T cell receptors in the human thymus. Using immunoSEQ multiplex PCR, the repertoire was profiled, and TCRdb retains in-frame clones only, with some absent. The sample yields 700,000 or so clones, roughly 85% seen once. This same sample was also part of a study on human thymus T cells.

Sequencing was carried out using thymocytes. Source of these receptors: a girl less than two years old with a congenital heart defect.

The chain is built from TRBV11-2 and TRBJ1-1, with D maybe TRBD1 (5 bases). This CDR3 comprises 18 residues. V gave up 2 bases and J gave up 0 bases, with 19 bases separating them. Germline-derived CDR1 and CDR2 are SGHAT and FQNNGV. DNA for the CDR3: TGTGCCAGCAGCTTACAAGCCCCCCGACAGCCCATGAACACTGAAGCTTTCTTT. Its protein is CASSLQAPRQPMNTEAFF.

The chain carries TRBV19 and TRBJ1-5, with TRBD1 matching 10 bases. The trim removed 6 bases at V and 0 bases at J, leaving 8 bases unmatched. CDR1 and CDR2 from the germline V gene are LNHDA and SQIVND (reference sequence). The CDR3 sequence is 17 residues long. CDR3: CASRLTGGPDSNQPQHF. The CDR3 DNA reads as TGTGCCAGTAGGCTGACAGGGGGCCCAGATAGCAATCAGCCCCAGCATTTT.

The chain links TRBV7-6 to TRBJ2-2; D may be TRBD1 (6 bases). Trimming shortened V by 5 bases and J by 7 bases, and 23 bases separated the two germline ends. This CDR3 has 17 residues. Germline CDR1 and CDR2: SGHVS and FNYEAQ. CDR3 sequence (DNA): TGTGCCAGCAGCCCGAGGGGACACCCGAGGGAAGGCGGGGAGCTGTTTTTT. Encoded protein: CASSPRGHPREGGELFF.

This clone came up once. A read error may account for a junction end that differs from germline. The DNA for the CDR3 is TGTGCCGGCAGCGTACTTTCTAACTCTGGAAACACCATATATTTT. Translated, it gives CAGSVLSNSGNTIYF. V and J are TRBV5-6 and TRBJ1-3; D remains unclear. CDR1 is SGHDT and CDR2 is YYEEEE in the germline V gene. The CDR3 runs 15 residues.

This clone was counted only a few times. The chain employs TRBV19 and TRBJ1-5, with 9 bases aligning to TRBD1. This CDR3 is 15 amino acids long. After removal of 7 bases from V and 5 bases from J, the junction contained 9 bases not matched to a gene. The germline gives CDR1 LNHDA, CDR2 SQIVND (reference sequence). The CDR3: CASKRDRDSDQPQHF. For the CDR3, the DNA is TGTGCCAGTAAGAGGGACAGGGATTCGGATCAGCCCCAGCATTTT.

The rearrangement links TRBV12-5 to TRBJ1-5, with 10 bases identical to TRBD1. This CDR3 region has 17 residues. V lost 4 bases, J lost 3 bases, and 9 bases stayed unmatched. The germline V gene has CDR1 LGHNT and CDR2 FRNRAP. The CDR3 coding sequence is TGTGCTAGTGGTTCACCTCCCGGGACAGGGGACAATCAGCCCCAGCATTTT. Its translation: CASGSPPGTGDNQPQHF.

In this sample, this clone turned up a few times. In the same sample, other DNA sequences code for this CDR3. V and J are TRBV29-1 and TRBJ1-1; 8 nucleotides align to TRBD1. The CDR3 runs to 13 residues. The germline V gene has CDR1 SQVTM and CDR2 ANQGSEA. The junction had 4 bases not matched to a gene; V was cut back by 6 bases and J by 1 base. CDR3 protein: CSVRDRGNTEAFF. Here the CDR3 DNA reads TGCAGCGTAAGAGACAGGGGGAACACTGAAGCTTTCTTT.

The chain recombines TRBV5-4 with TRBJ2-7; 7 bases align to TRBD2. This CDR3 is built from 13 residues. Trimming cost V 0 bases and J 7 bases; bases outside gene matches: 4. CDR1 is SGHNT and CDR2 is YYREEE in the germline V gene (reference sequence). The CDR3 DNA is TGTGCCAGCAGCTTGGGGGGGGGAGAGGAGCAGTACTTC. This encodes CASSLGGGEEQYF.

The genes are TRBV27 and TRBJ2-7, with 10 bases matching TRBD1. From germline, CDR1 is MNHEY and CDR2 SMNVEV (reference sequence). V gave up 1 base and J gave up 4 bases; unmatched junction bases: 10. The CDR3 loop spans 17 amino acids. The CDR3 spells CASSLFGDRGFLYEQYF. The CDR3 nucleotides are TGTGCCAGCAGTTTATTTGGGGACAGGGGATTCTTGTACGAGCAGTACTTC.

The rearrangement joins TRBV7-9 to TRBJ1-5; D not certain. The V end lost 5 bases, the J end lost 0 bases, and 8 bases lay between the germline ends. Germline-derived CDR1 and CDR2 are SEHNR and FQNEAQ (reference sequence). The CDR3 totals 14 residues. The CDR3 bases are TGTGCCAGCAGCCCACAATATAGCAATCAGCCCCAGCATTTT. It codes for CASSPQYSNQPQHF.

This chain uses TRBV19 with TRBJ2-1; 8 bases are shared with TRBD1. Germline V gene data show CDR1 as LNHDA and CDR2 as SQIVND (reference sequence). CDR3 length: 16 amino acids. V lost 6 bases to trimming and J lost 0 bases; unmatched junction nucleotides: 7. The CDR3 sequence is CASSPGGLNSYNEQFF. Written as DNA, the CDR3 is TGTGCCAGTAGCCCAGGGGGCTTAAACTCCTACAATGAGCAGTTCTTC. The entire variable domain, with the rest obtained from reference TRBV19 and TRBJ2-1, is as follows: DGGITQSPKYLFRKEGQNVTLSCEQNLNHDAMYWYRQDPGQGLRLIYYSQIVNDFQKGDIAEGYSVSREKKESFPLTVTSAQKNPTAFYLCASSPGGLNSYNEQFFGPGTRLTVL.

CDR3 coding DNA: TGTGCCAGCAGTGAAGTGACAGACAGCTCTGGAAACACCATATATTTT. It specifies CASSEVTDSSGNTIYF. The chain carries TRBV2 and TRBJ1-3; perhaps TRBD1 as D (5 bases). CDR1 is SNHLY and CDR2 is FYNNEI in the germline V gene. This CDR3 is built from 16 residues. Trimming cost V 1 base and J 0 bases, with 10 bases left between them.

The J gene is TRBJ2-3, the V gene TRBV20-1, with a possible D match to TRBD2 (6 bases). This CDR3 is 11 amino acids long. Germline V gene data show CDR1 as DFQATT and CDR2 as SNEGSKA (reference sequence). V lost 5 bases and J lost 5, with 8 bases in between. CDR3 in amino acids: CSAPGEDTQYF. CDR3 in DNA: TGCAGTGCTCCGGGGGAAGATACGCAGTATTTT.

The V call is TRBV7-6, the J call TRBJ1-2, with TRBD1 matching over 9 bases. The CDR3 consists of 15 residues. V dropped 4 bases and J dropped 5; count of bases not matched to a gene: 8. Germline V CDR1 and CDR2: SGHVS, FNYEAQ. This CDR3 reads CASSSGQGERYGYTF. The CDR3 DNA is TGTGCCAGCAGCTCGGGACAGGGAGAGAGATATGGCTACACCTTC.

The J gene is TRBJ2-3, the V gene TRBV11-2, with 7 bases matching TRBD2. CDR1 and CDR2 (germline): SGHAT, FQNNGV. This CDR3 has 17 residues. The V and J ends lost 1 base and 1 base, in that order; junction bases with no gene match: 8. The CDR3 loop is CASSLVERGPRTDTQYF. The CDR3 DNA reads TGTGCCAGCAGCTTAGTGGAGCGGGGACCGCGCACAGATACGCAGTATTTT.

This clone came up a few times. The genes are TRBV6-5 and TRBJ1-2, with 11 bases aligning to TRBD1. Germline CDR1 and CDR2: MNHEY and SVGAGI. The CDR3 totals 14 residues. The V gene end was trimmed by 5 bases and the J gene end by 13 bases; junction bases not matched to a gene: 12. The chain's CDR3 is CASSARGTGGACTF. The CDR3 DNA follows: TGTGCCAGCAGTGCCCGAGGGACAGGGGGGGCCTGCACCTTC.

CDR3 region: CASSIVGQGMSSPLHF. The CDR3 DNA reads as TGTGCCAGTAGTATAGTTGGACAGGGGATGTCGTCACCCCTCCACTTT. This chain joins TRBV19 and TRBJ1-6; 9 bases match TRBD1. The CDR3 is made up of 16 amino acids. The J segment lost 10 bases and the V segment lost 1 base, leaving 8 bases of the junction unmatched. Per germline, CDR1 LNHDA and CDR2 SQIVND (reference sequence).

This clone was seen only once. The chain uses TRBV5-1 and TRBJ1-2; 7 bases are a match to TRBD1. Germline V gives CDR1 SGHRS, CDR2 YFSETQ. Trimming cost V 4 bases and J 4 bases; bases outside gene matches: 7. This CDR3 spans 14 amino acids. CDR3 nucleotides: TGCGCCAGCAGCCCGCTTAGGGACAGCTATGGCTACACCTTC. Protein product: CASSPLRDSYGYTF.

DNA for the CDR3: TGTGCCAGCAGGGGGACAGGGTTGTCCTACGAGCAGTACTTC. Translation: CASRGTGLSYEQYF. The V gene is TRBV28, the J gene TRBJ2-7; TRBD1 aligns across 9 bases. This CDR3 contains 14 residues. V gave up 6 bases and J gave up 1 base; unmatched junction bases: 4. Germline CDR1 MDHEN, CDR2 SYDVKM.

J is TRBJ1-2 and V is TRBV29-1, with a tentative D call TRBD1 (6 bases). The CDR3 contains 13 residues. Trimming stripped 7 bases from V and 8 bases from J, with 20 bases between. Germline CDR1 is SQVTM and CDR2 is ANQGSEA. The CDR3 nucleotides read TGCAGCGCCCGGTCCAAAGGGGGGGGCGGCTACACCTTC. This codes for CSARSKGGGGYTF.

V and J are TRBV6-1 and TRBJ1-4; weak D call: TRBD1 (6 bases). The V end lost 6 bases, the J end lost 7 bases, and 9 bases lay between the germline ends. Germline CDR1 MNHNS, CDR2 SASEGT. The length of the CDR3 is 12 residues. This chain's CDR3 is CASRGHGEKLFF. The CDR3 region has the DNA TGTGCCAGCAGGGGACATGGTGAAAAACTGTTTTTT.

This chain connects TRBV15 to TRBJ1-2; TRBD1 aligns across 8 bases. This CDR3 region has 19 residues. With V trimmed by 4 bases and J by 3 bases, 19 bases remained unmatched. Germline CDR1 reads LNHNV; CDR2 reads YYDKDF (reference sequence). CDR3: CATSTRLGAKSGGDYGYTF. The DNA of the CDR3 is TGTGCCACCAGCACCAGACTAGGGGCAAAATCAGGGGGCGACTATGGCTACACCTTC.

The gene calls are TRBV11-3 and TRBJ2-7, with 8 bases that match TRBD1. Germline assignment: CDR1 SGHNT and CDR2 YENEEA. CDR3 length: 16 amino acids. The junction had 8 bases not matched to a gene; V was cut back by 1 base and J by 3 bases. The CDR3 coding sequence is TGTGCCAGCAGCTTAGGTGGGACAGGAGGGGACTACGAGCAGTACTTC. Protein: CASSLGGTGGDYEQYF.

The chain employs TRBV11-3 and TRBJ2-6; TRBD1 matches at 7 bases. CDR1 is SGHNT and CDR2 is YENEEA in the germline V gene. This CDR3 has 20 residues. The junction had 15 bases not matched to a gene; V was cut back by 4 bases and J by 0 bases. The CDR3 sequence: CASSSPDRKVGGSGANVLTF. The CDR3 nucleotides read TGTGCCAGCAGCTCACCGGACAGGAAGGTCGGTGGCTCTGGGGCCAACGTCCTGACTTTC.

The chain recombines TRBV28 with TRBJ1-2, with 7 nucleotides matching TRBD1. Germline-derived CDR1 and CDR2 are MDHEN and SYDVKM. The CDR3 contains 18 residues. V was clipped by 6 bases and J by 4 bases; unmatched bases: 20. The CDR3 nucleotides read TGTGCCAGCAGAGGCGAAGGGGACAGCCCCGGGAGACTCTATGGCTACACCTTC. Residues: CASRGEGDSPGRLYGYTF.

The V call is TRBV30, the J call TRBJ1-5; maybe TRBD1 (5 bases). Germline V gene sequence: CDR1 GTSNPN, CDR2 SVGIG (reference sequence). The CDR3 runs to 19 residues. Between the trimmed V and J ends, which lost 4 bases and 1 base, there was a span of 26 bases. The CDR3 DNA reads as TGTGCCTGGAACAACGGGAGCCAGGGTTCGACGAAGAGCAATCAGCCCCAGCATTTT. This gives the protein CAWNNGSQGSTKSNQPQHF.

This clone was detected only a few times. This chain joins TRBV4-1 and TRBJ2-7; TRBD1 aligns across 7 bases. Germline V CDR1 and CDR2: MGHRA, YSYEKL. V gave up 1 base and J gave up 2 bases; unmatched junction bases: 11. The CDR3 covers 17 residues. The CDR3 here is CASSQGDSYNGPYEQYF. The CDR3, as DNA: TGCGCCAGCAGCCAAGGGGACAGCTACAATGGGCCCTACGAGCAGTACTTC.

This sequence joins TRBV5-1 and TRBJ2-7, with 7 bases aligning to TRBD2. The CDR3 has 14 amino acids. The germline V gene has CDR1 SGHRS and CDR2 YFSETQ. Trimming removed 3 bases from V and 6 bases from J; junction bases left unmatched: 9. CDR3 region: CASSSTSGEGEQYF. CDR3 sequence (DNA): TGCGCCAGCAGCTCTACGAGCGGGGAAGGCGAGCAGTACTTC.

V usage is TRBV5-1 and J usage is TRBJ2-5; 7 bases map to TRBD1. In germline, CDR1 is SGHRS, CDR2 YFSETQ. This CDR3 contains 14 residues. The V and J ends lost 4 bases and 5 bases, in that order; junction bases with no gene match: 8. CDR3 in amino acids: CASSPKGARETQYF. DNA of the CDR3: TGCGCCAGCAGCCCAAAGGGGGCGCGGGAGACCCAGTACTTC. Based on the CDR3 plus reference TRBV5-1 and TRBJ2-5, the full variable domain is KAGVTQTPRYLIKTRGQQVTLSCSPISGHRSVSWYQQTPGQGLQFLFEYFSETQRNKGNFPGRFSGRQFSNSRSEMNVSTLELGDSALYLCASSPKGARETQYFGPGTRLLVL.

V and J are TRBV5-6 and TRBJ1-2; TRBD1 is a possible D gene (5 bases). The V end was cut by 5 bases, the J end by 7 bases, with 15 bases between. This CDR3 contains 13 residues. CDR1 and CDR2 (germline): SGHDT, YYEEEE. The CDR3, as DNA: TGTGCCAGCAGTTTCGCAGGGCAGTCTGGCTACACCTTC. This codes for CASSFAGQSGYTF.

CDR3: CASSARQRRDIQYF. In nucleotides, the CDR3 is TGTGCCAGCAGTGCTCGACAGCGAAGGGACATTCAGTACTTC. The V and J genes are TRBV27 and TRBJ2-4, with TRBD1 as a possible D gene (5 bases). V was trimmed by 5 bases and J by 8 bases, leaving 16 bases between them. The CDR3 is made up of 14 amino acids. From germline, CDR1 is MNHEY and CDR2 SMNVEV (reference sequence).

The J gene is TRBJ2-7, the V gene TRBV6-6, with 7 bases identical to TRBD1. Germline V gene sequence: CDR1 MNHNY, CDR2 SVGAGI (reference sequence). This CDR3 is 14 amino acids long. With 7 bases clipped from V and 4 bases from J, the junction kept 10 bases outside the gene matches. The CDR3 coding sequence is TGTGCCAGCACCAGGTGGGACAGACCGTACGAGCAGTACTTC. Amino acid sequence: CASTRWDRPYEQYF.